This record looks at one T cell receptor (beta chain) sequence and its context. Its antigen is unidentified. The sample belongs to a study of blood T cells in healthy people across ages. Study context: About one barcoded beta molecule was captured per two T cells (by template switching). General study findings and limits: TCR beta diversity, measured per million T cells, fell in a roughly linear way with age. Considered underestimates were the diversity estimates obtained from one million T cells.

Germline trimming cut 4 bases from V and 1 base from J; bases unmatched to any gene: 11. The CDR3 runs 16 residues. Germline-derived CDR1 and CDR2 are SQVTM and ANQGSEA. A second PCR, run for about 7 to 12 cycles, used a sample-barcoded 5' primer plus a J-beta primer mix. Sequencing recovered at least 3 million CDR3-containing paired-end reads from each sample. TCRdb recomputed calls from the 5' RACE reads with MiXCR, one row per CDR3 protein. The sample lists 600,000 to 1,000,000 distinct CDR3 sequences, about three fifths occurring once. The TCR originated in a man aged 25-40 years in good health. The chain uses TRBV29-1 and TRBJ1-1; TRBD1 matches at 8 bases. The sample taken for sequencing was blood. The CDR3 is CSVGGQGISKNTEAFF. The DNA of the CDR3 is TGCAGCGTTGGTGGACAGGGTATTTCCAAGAACACTGAAGCTTTCTTT.